This entry is about one T cell receptor (beta chain). Its antigen is still unknown. No much larger clone is present one base from it, and per-base qualities are unavailable. The record originates from a study of somatic mutations in cytotoxic T cells in rheumatoid arthritis (dated by TCRdb to the late 2010s). Background on the whole study: Peripheral blood (approximately 27 ml EDTA) was collected from patients immediately after diagnosis and before any treatment began. Sorted V beta1+ cells also underwent TCRB sequencing, and some V beta antibody-stained T-cell populations were flow-sorted at nearly 100% purity on a FACSAria II or Sony SH800. The study asked whether expanded CD8+ T-cell clones in newly diagnosed, untreated rheumatoid arthritis carry somatic mutations, and used TCRB deep sequencing to characterize clonality. For approximately 63 rheumatoid arthritis patients and some 20 healthy controls, TCRB deep sequencing was carried out. Patients and controls did not essentially differ in median age, which was nearly identical between the groups. On the study overall, not on this receptor specifically: An increase of CD8+ clonality with age was seen in patients (Spearman r ~ 0.45) but not in healthy controls. CD8+ T-cell clonality did not differ significantly between rheumatoid arthritis patients and age-matched healthy controls. In about an eighth of the 65 patients, more than 20% of CD8+ cells belonged to the largest CD8+ clone, while several identical CD8+ TCRB sequences were shared between blood and synovial fluid. No adjustment for multiple comparisons was made for the slight TRBV07 underrepresentation in patients. Viral specificity could not be ruled out by absence from virus-specific databases, and the antigen targets of the expanded CD8+ clones remained unknown.

Genomic DNA underwent TCRB CDR3 sequencing using the immunoSEQ assay. The authors' analysis ran thus. Published virus-specific TCRB sequences were compared with patient CD8+ clones larger than 1%, and only a few matches were found. Only productive TCRB rearrangements were included in the analyses. Clonality was expressed as a Shannon entropy-based productive clonality index, with each clone defined by a unique TCRB CDR3 sequence. Repertoire overlap between two samples was calculated from the template counts of each clone relative to total templates per sample. V-gene usage measured by flow cytometry correlated with TCRB sequencing V-gene usage, with a Spearman r of 0.5 to 0.65. The table comes from immuneACCESS by way of TCRdb, which keeps in-frame sequences with V and J called. Part of the clones is missing from these tables; in studies checked, under half for an unresolved V gene and the rest for unknown reasons. D and trimming were read from the DNA, whereas the V and J calls and clone size are those reported in that table. In this sample the table shows tens of thousands of clones, more than 75% of which occur a single time. 6.5% to 9% of the sample is taken by the ten largest.

The CDR3, cysteine through phenylalanine, is 14 amino acids long. Only the CDR3 region is kept as DNA, spanning 42 bases read in frame from base 1. V is shortened by 0 bases, J by 6 bases, and the region joining them spans 9 bases. Per the germline V gene, SGDLS is the CDR1 and YYNGEE is the CDR2. CD4+ and CD8+ cells were isolated by positive magnetic bead selection on an AutoMACS, and purity was checked by flow cytometry. After a first flow cytometry screen using a TCR V beta antibody panel, clonal expansions were characterized through TCRB deep sequencing of sorted CD8+ fractions. Peripheral blood mononuclear cells were isolated by Ficoll-Paque PLUS density gradient separation. Nucleospin Tissue or Tissue XS kits were used to extract DNA from CD4-enriched, CD8-enriched or PBMC samples, and a Qubit 2.0 fluorometer was used for quantification.

The sequencing input was CD8+ T cells sorted from blood. The sequence derives from an adult with rheumatoid arthritis. This chain is built from TRBV9 and TRBJ2-2; possibly the D gene is TRBD1, per 5 matching bases. The DNA sequence is as follows: TGTGCCAGCAGCGTAGGCAGGGTACCCGGGGAGCTGTTTTTT. Its translation is CASSVGRVPGELFF.